This record covers a single T cell receptor beta chain. Its antigen is undetermined. The germline V gene has CDR1 SEHNR and CDR2 FQNEAQ (reference sequence). CDR3 length: 16 residues. The data were obtained in a study of T cells expressing NK-cell markers. In the study overall: Repertoires of TCR beta were obtained from T cells sorted as CD3+CD56+NKG2C+, CD3+CD56+NKG2C- and CD3+CD56-NKG2C+. Study results and limitations: As a fraction of CD8+ T cells, dominant NKG2C+ clonotypes reached about 1.0-7.0% in six donors.

TCRdb reprocessed the 5' RACE reads and keeps a single row for each CDR3 protein, giving no DNA. This sample contains some 440,000 distinct CDR3 sequences. The V call is TRBV7-9, the J call TRBJ2-5; TCRdb returns TRBD1, unconfirmable since there is no DNA. The clonotype comes from a woman in her fifties or sixties in good health. The sequenced material came from blood T cells: a sorted CD56 or NKG2C T cell subset, CD4+ or CD8+ T cells, or bulk PBMC T cells (not recorded which). Here the CDR3 reads CASSPSAGTVPGTQYF.